This T cell receptor beta chain was identified during a study of T cells in Graves' hyperthyroidism and ophthalmopathy. Whole-study context: Peripheral blood collection took place at initial diagnosis, before any treatment.

This clonotype was seen ten or more times. The target antigen is unknown. CDR3 length: 13 residues. The germline gives CDR1 LNHDA, CDR2 SQIVND (reference sequence). The ends were cut back, 3 bases at V and 3 bases at J, with 8 bases in the middle. Amplified TCR beta CDR3 regions came from RNA transcripts. HTBI primers were the set used in a first-round RT-PCR of the TCR CDR3. Each CDR3 protein gets one entry after TCRdb re-called the multiplex PCR reads with MiXCR. Seen here are 270,000 or so distinct CDR3 sequences, about 25% observed once, and the top ten hold about a quarter. Whole-study results and caveats: Expanded thyroid clonotypes (above 0.001) were mostly also found in blood.

Disease duration under 2 months; hyperthyroidism patients were aged 18 to 65. Source material: blood. The V and J genes are TRBV19 and TRBJ1-1; D unclear. The clonotype comes from a man aged 35 to 55 with Graves' hyperthyroidism that later progressed to Graves' ophthalmopathy. CDR3 residues: CASSIFSDTEAFF. The CDR3, as DNA: TGTGCCAGTAGTATTTTCTCCGACACTGAAGCTTTCTTT.